There are many counts of the clone carrying this T cell receptor beta chain. Antigen unknown. This record comes from a study of T cell repertoires in cytomegalovirus infection. Overall study context: Alongside well-studied HLA-B-restricted CMV epitopes, recently identified HLA-C-restricted CMV epitopes were also used. Study outcomes and limitations: Based on cumulative public TCR beta family frequency, carriers of CMV plus the relevant HLA were identified.

The germline V gene has CDR1 SGHVS and CDR2 FNYEAQ. V shed 5 bases and J shed 0 bases, with 23 bases lying between them. This CDR3 has 18 amino acids. TCRdb re-called the reads through MiXCR, storing one row per CDR3 protein. This table has approximately 730,000 distinct CDR3 sequences, 30% to 35% appearing once. V is TRBV7-6 and J is TRBJ2-7; perhaps TRBD2 as D (7 bases). This TCR was recovered from a human donor in good health (CMV status not recorded). Some clones in this sample may be carry-over from other donors' samples. Material: cultured PBMCs, obtained from culture after CMV antigen stimulation. CDR3 region: CASSVESGGPTSSYEQYF. The CDR3 bases are TGTGCCAGCAGCGTCGAATCGGGGGGCCCGACTAGCTCCTACGAGCAGTACTTC.